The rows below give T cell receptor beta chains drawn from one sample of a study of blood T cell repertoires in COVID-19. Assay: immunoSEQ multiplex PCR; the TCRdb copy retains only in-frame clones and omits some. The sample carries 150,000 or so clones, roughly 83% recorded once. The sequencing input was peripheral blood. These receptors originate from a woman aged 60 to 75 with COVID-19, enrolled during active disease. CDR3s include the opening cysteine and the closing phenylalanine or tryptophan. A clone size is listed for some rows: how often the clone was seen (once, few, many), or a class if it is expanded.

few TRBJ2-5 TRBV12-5 CASGGDLYQETQYF
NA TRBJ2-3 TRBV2 CASSRDSGRHTDTQYF
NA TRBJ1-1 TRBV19 CASSTSHQNTEAFF
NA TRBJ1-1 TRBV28 CASAGEVRAEAFF
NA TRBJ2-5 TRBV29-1 CSVERAGGGEETQYF
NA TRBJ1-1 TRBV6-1 CASSESGTGGTEAFF
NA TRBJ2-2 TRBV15 CATSAPGLAVPNTGELFF
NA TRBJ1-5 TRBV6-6 CASSPITDQPQHF
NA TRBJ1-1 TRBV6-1 CASSEVRGASTEAFF
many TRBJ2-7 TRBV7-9 CASSTSGWGLEQYF
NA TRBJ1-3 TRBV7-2 CASSLDRGPGNTIYF
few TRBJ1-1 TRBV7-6 CASSYEGGLNTEAFF
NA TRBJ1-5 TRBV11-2 CASSPGEDQPQHF
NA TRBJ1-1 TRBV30 CAWRGAVISTEAFF
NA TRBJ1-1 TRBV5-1 CASSLSSGGRTEAFF
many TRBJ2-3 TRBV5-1 CASSSRLAGVTDTQYF
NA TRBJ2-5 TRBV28 CASSPRGLIDKETQYF
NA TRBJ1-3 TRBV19 CATSPDYLPGNTIYF
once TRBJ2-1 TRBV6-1 CASSETGQGRGEQFF
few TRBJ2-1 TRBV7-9 CASSPLTSGVSYNEQFF
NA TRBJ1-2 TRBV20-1 CSANRGGGYTF
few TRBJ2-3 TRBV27 CASSPLGGNTQYF
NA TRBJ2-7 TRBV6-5 CASSYLQSGRALEQYF
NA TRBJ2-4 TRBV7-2 CASSVRRGENIQYF
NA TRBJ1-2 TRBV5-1 CASSSVGQGIELDYGYTF
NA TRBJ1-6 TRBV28 CASSLLVGDRALHF
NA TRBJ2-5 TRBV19 CASSIREGQETQYF
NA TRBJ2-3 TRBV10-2 CASRDGADTQYF
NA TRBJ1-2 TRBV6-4 CASSDSGGTNYGYTF
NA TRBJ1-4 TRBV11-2 CASSLTSGPTNEKLFF
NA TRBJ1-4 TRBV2 CASTTQTQRNEKLFF
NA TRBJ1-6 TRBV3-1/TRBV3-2 CASSPLRDGLNSPLHF
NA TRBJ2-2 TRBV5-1 CASSLVQGARTGELFF
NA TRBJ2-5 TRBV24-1 CATSDLQTGGETQYF
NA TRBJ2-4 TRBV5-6 CASSLHLADKNIQYF
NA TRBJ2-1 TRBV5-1 CASSLDGAGGYLDEQFF
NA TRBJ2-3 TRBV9 CASSVAAGGNTDTQYF
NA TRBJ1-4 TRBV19 CASSNTGGGEKLFF
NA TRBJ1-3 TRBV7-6 CASSPVGTVSGNTIYF
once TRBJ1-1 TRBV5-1 CASSLQGDTEAFF
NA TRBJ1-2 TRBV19 CASSQQGAYGYTF
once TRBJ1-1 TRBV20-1 CSASTGGITEAFF
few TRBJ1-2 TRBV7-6 CASSSSGWGGYTF
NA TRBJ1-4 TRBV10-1 CASSPQGAREKLFF
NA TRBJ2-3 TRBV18 CASSPYRDADTQYF
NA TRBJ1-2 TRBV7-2 CASSPRDSMKGYTF
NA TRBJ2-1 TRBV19 CASSNSGGAFNEQFF
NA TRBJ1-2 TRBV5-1 CASSPVALQGNYGYTF
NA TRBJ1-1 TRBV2 CASSDPKNTEAFF
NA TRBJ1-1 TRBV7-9 CASSLEFGQTAFF
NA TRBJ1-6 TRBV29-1 CSVARDPNSPLHF
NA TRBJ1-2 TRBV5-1 CASSPGGRDGYTF